These 11 T cell receptor beta chains share one sample of origin, sequenced in a study of shared clonotypes between healthy human individuals. Some clones are missing from TCRdb's copy, which holds only in-frame ones; the method was immunoSEQ multiplex PCR. This table has over a million clones, 75% to 85% appearing once. What was sequenced was memory CD4+ T cells from PBMCs. Subset indicated: CD45RA-negative fraction. The receptor set was obtained from a man younger than 30 in good health. Some clones in this sample may be carry-over from other donors' samples.

This clone was counted once. The chain uses TRBV7-3 and TRBJ2-7, with 16 positions matching TRBD2. The V and J ends lost 4 bases and 4 bases, in that order; junction bases with no gene match: 1. The CDR3 contains 15 residues. Germline V lookup: CDR1 SGHTA, CDR2 FQGTGA. The CDR3 here is CASSSGLAGGYEQYF. CDR3 DNA sequence: TGTGCCAGCAGCTCGGGACTAGCGGGAGGGTACGAGCAGTACTTC. Combining the CDR3 with reference TRBV7-3 and TRBJ2-7 gives the whole variable domain GAGVSQTPSNKVTEKGKYVELRCDPISGHTALYWYRQSLGQGPEFLIYFQGTGAADDSGLPNDRFFAVRPEGSVSTLKIQRTERGDSAVYLCASSSGLAGGYEQYFGPGTRLTVT.

J is TRBJ1-4 and V is TRBV11-3; D may be TRBD1 (6 bases). This CDR3 comprises 14 residues. Trimming shortened V by 4 bases and J by 6 bases, and 12 bases separated the two germline ends. Germline V CDR1 and CDR2: SGHNT, YENEEA. CDR3 amino acids: CASSSSGEDEKLFF. In nucleotides, the CDR3 is TGTGCCAGCAGCTCCTCAGGGGAGGATGAAAAACTGTTTTTT.

This clone was counted only a few times. The gene calls are TRBV30 and TRBJ1-1; D might be TRBD1 (5 bases). Trimming left V 4 bases short and J 8 bases short, with 14 bases between. The CDR3 contains 12 residues. The germline V gene has CDR1 GTSNPN and CDR2 SVGIG (reference sequence). The CDR3 bases are TGTGCCTGGAATGGGCGGGGGGGAGAAGCTTTCTTT. This sequence encodes CAWNGRGGEAFF.

V and J are TRBV4-1 and TRBJ2-1; 12 positions agree with TRBD2. The CDR3 consists of 15 residues. The germline gives CDR1 MGHRA, CDR2 YSYEKL. Unmatched junction bases numbered 2, after V lost 1 base and J lost 7 bases. As DNA, the CDR3 is TGCGCCAGCAGCCAAGGACTAGCGGGAGAGAATGAGCAGTTCTTC. Translating it yields CASSQGLAGENEQFF.

As regards this clone: The identical CDR3 is also encoded by other nucleotide sequences in the sample. The chain joins TRBV28 to TRBJ1-2; no clear D gene. This CDR3 has 15 amino acids. Per germline, CDR1 MDHEN and CDR2 SYDVKM. V was trimmed by 3 bases and J by 0 bases, leaving 11 bases between them. This chain's CDR3 is CASSLGGGANYGYTF. CDR3 bases: TGTGCCAGCAGTTTGGGTGGCGGAGCTAACTATGGCTACACCTTC.

This chain connects TRBV7-8 to TRBJ2-1; D perhaps matches TRBD2 (5 bases). The CDR3 sequence is 15 residues long. Germline V lookup: CDR1 SGHVS, CDR2 FQNEAQ. Between the trimmed V and J ends, which lost 2 bases and 7 bases, there was a span of 15 bases. CDR3 region: CASSLLASRRNEQFF. The CDR3 region has the DNA TGTGCCAGCAGCTTACTGGCTAGCCGGCGGAATGAGCAGTTCTTC.

This clone was counted between two and nine times. The DNA of the CDR3 is TGTGCCAGCAGTAGGGACCGTCCCTACGAGCAGTACTTC. As protein: CASSRDRPYEQYF. The J gene is TRBJ2-7, the V gene TRBV2; D tentatively reads TRBD1 or TRBD2 (5 bases each). The CDR3 is 13 amino acids. Germline assignment: CDR1 SNHLY and CDR2 FYNNEI. V gave up 5 bases and J gave up 2 bases, with 10 bases separating them.

This sequence joins TRBV28 and TRBJ2-6, with 10 bases aligning to TRBD1. Germline CDR1 is MDHEN and CDR2 is SYDVKM. The trim removed 6 bases at V and 3 bases at J, leaving 5 bases unmatched. The CDR3 contains 16 residues. CDR3 sequence: CASSPDRGHGANVLTF. In DNA form, the CDR3 reads TGTGCCAGCAGCCCAGACAGGGGGCATGGGGCCAACGTCCTGACTTTC.

J is TRBJ1-4 and V is TRBV5-1, with D tentatively TRBD1 (6 bases). This CDR3 contains 15 residues. Germline loops: CDR1 SGHRS, CDR2 YFSETQ. V lost 5 bases and J 0 bases, leaving 11 bases between the germline ends. The CDR3 nucleotides read TGCGCCAGCAGGCCGACAGGAGCAACTAATGAAAAACTGTTTTTT. Residues: CASRPTGATNEKLFF.

The sample holds a few counts of this clone. This rearrangement joins TRBV5-4 to TRBJ2-5; tentatively, D is TRBD2 (5 bases). Germline V gene data show CDR1 as SGHNT and CDR2 as YYREEE (reference sequence). V was shortened by 4 bases and J by 1 base, with 11 bases between the two germline ends. The CDR3 covers 14 residues. CDR3 in amino acids: CASSPADRQETQYF. For the CDR3, the DNA is TGTGCCAGCAGCCCAGCGGATCGCCAAGAGACCCAGTACTTC.

The chain carries TRBV19 and TRBJ1-5; no clear D. The V and J ends lost 1 base and 0 bases respectively, with 7 bases between them. From germline, CDR1 is LNHDA and CDR2 SQIVND (reference sequence). This CDR3 contains 15 residues. CDR3: CASSIGVFSNQPQHF. The DNA for the CDR3 is TGTGCCAGTAGTATAGGGGTCTTTAGCAATCAGCCCCAGCATTTT. The full variable domain, rest sourced from reference TRBV19 and TRBJ1-5, is DGGITQSPKYLFRKEGQNVTLSCEQNLNHDAMYWYRQDPGQGLRLIYYSQIVNDFQKGDIAEGYSVSREKKESFPLTVTSAQKNPTAFYLCASSIGVFSNQPQHFGDGTRLSIL.